The 3 T cell receptor beta chains listed next were all sequenced from one sample in a study of memory CD4+ T cells and cytomegalovirus serostatus. The sort gate was single viable CD3+CD4+CD8-CD45RO+ cells for memory CD4+ T cells. Clones were read by immunoSEQ multiplex PCR, and TCRdb kept only the in-frame ones, dropping some. The sample carries 65,000 to 95,000 clones, 65% to 85% recorded once. The sequenced sample was memory CD4+ T cells from blood. These receptors were collected from an adult in good health and CMV-seronegative.

The chain carries TRBV4-1 and TRBJ1-3; the D gene is possibly TRBD1 (5 bases). CDR1 and CDR2 from the germline V gene are MGHRA and YSYEKL. Trimming shortened V by 1 base and J by 4 bases, and 8 bases separated the two germline ends. The CDR3 extends over 14 amino acids. CDR3 DNA: TGCGCCAGCAGCCAAGTTTGGGGGGGAAACACCATATATTTT. Translating it yields CASSQVWGGNTIYF.

The chain links TRBV18 to TRBJ1-6, with 11 bases aligning to TRBD1. The CDR3 covers 18 residues. The germline gives CDR1 KGHSH, CDR2 LQKENI. V was clipped by 1 base and J by 3 bases; unmatched bases: 5. CDR3 nucleotide sequence: TGTGCCAGCTCACCACGGGGGACAGGGGGTAGCTATAATTCACCCCTCCACTTT. Protein product: CASSPRGTGGSYNSPLHF.

J is TRBJ1-1 and V is TRBV5-3; D possibly corresponds to TRBD1 (6 bases). TRBV5-3 is marked as an open reading frame, function uncertain. Between the trimmed V and J ends, which lost 0 bases and 4 bases, there was a span of 22 bases. The CDR3 length is 18 residues. The CDR3 spells CARSLAPGGRLVFTEAFF. In DNA form, the CDR3 reads TGTGCCAGAAGCTTGGCCCCCGGGGGGCGCCTCGTATTCACTGAAGCTTTCTTT.